Following are 26 T cell receptor beta chains from one sample sequenced in a study of blood T cell repertoires in COVID-19. Produced via immunoSEQ multiplex PCR; TCRdb's table is partial and in-frame only. The sample lists a few hundred thousand clones; about 92% were seen once. Sequenced material: peripheral blood. The receptor set was obtained from an older woman with COVID-19, enrolled during active disease.

V is TRBV9 and J is TRBJ2-5; 12 bases are a match to TRBD2. Germline CDR1 reads SGDLS; CDR2 reads YYNGEE. Trimming cost V 0 bases and J 3 bases; bases outside gene matches: 6. The CDR3 covers 17 residues. The CDR3 loop reads CASSVDRRTSGEETQYF. The CDR3 nucleotides read TGTGCCAGCAGCGTAGACCGCCGGACTAGCGGGGAAGAGACCCAGTACTTC.

This clone was observed a few times. This rearrangement joins TRBV6-5 to TRBJ1-5; no firm D call. Trimming left V 4 bases short and J 3 bases short, with 4 bases between. CDR3 length: 12 residues. Germline V gene data show CDR1 as MNHEY and CDR2 as SVGAGI. CDR3 sequence: CASSFNNQPQHF. DNA for the CDR3: TGTGCCAGCAGTTTTAACAATCAGCCCCAGCATTTT.

This clone has just one count. The gene calls are TRBV19 and TRBJ1-1; D is undetermined. This CDR3 has 17 amino acids. V lost 5 bases to trimming and J lost 1 base, with 20 bases between them. In germline, CDR1 is LNHDA, CDR2 SQIVND (reference sequence). The CDR3 bases are TGTGCCAGTAGTCCGGCCGGGCCTGGAGGGAAGAACACTGAAGCTTTCTTT. This gives the protein CASSPAGPGGKNTEAFF.

The chain carries TRBV9 and TRBJ2-2; TRBD1 matches 8 bases. This CDR3 spans 16 amino acids. V gave up 3 bases and J gave up 7 bases; unmatched junction bases: 11. Looked up from germline, CDR1 is SGDLS and CDR2 is YYNGEE. The CDR3 loop reads CASSGRQGYVGGELFF. The CDR3, as DNA: TGTGCCAGCAGCGGCCGACAGGGGTATGTTGGCGGGGAGCTGTTTTTT.

The V and J genes are TRBV9 and TRBJ2-5, with 9 bases lining up with TRBD1. CDR1 is SGDLS, CDR2 YYNGEE, per germline. The CDR3 is 15 amino acids. With 2 bases clipped from V and 4 bases from J, the junction kept 6 bases outside the gene matches. The CDR3 here is CASSVGTGRGETQYF. CDR3 DNA: TGTGCCAGCAGCGTTGGGACAGGGCGGGGAGAGACCCAGTACTTC. Full variable domain (missing parts from reference TRBV9 and TRBJ2-5): DSGVTQTPKHLITATGQRVTLRCSPRSGDLSVYWYQQSLDQGLQFLIQYYNGEERAKGNILERFSAQQFPDLHSELNLSSLELGDSALYFCASSVGTGRGETQYFGPGTRLLVL.

The CDR3 DNA is TGTGCCAGCAGCCAGGGGAGTGGCTACACCTTC. This gives the protein CASSQGSGYTF. The rearrangement uses TRBV6-4 and TRBJ1-2; a weak D match, TRBD1 (6 bases). V was trimmed by 6 bases and J by 7 bases, leaving 9 bases between them. Germline lookup yields CDR1 MRHNA and CDR2 SNTAGT. This CDR3 contains 11 residues.

The chain combines TRBV7-9 with TRBJ2-7; 8 bases fit TRBD1. Trimming at V came to 5 bases and at J to 4 bases, leaving 10 bases not matched to a gene. The CDR3 runs 15 residues. CDR1 and CDR2 (germline): SEHNR, FQNEAQ (reference sequence). The CDR3 coding sequence is TGTGCCAGCAGCCTCCCCCAGGGGGCCAGGTACGAGCAGTACTTC. Encoded protein: CASSLPQGARYEQYF.

The CDR3: CASSYRQGGIDEQFF. Here the CDR3 DNA reads TGTGCCAGCAGTTACCGGCAGGGGGGTATCGATGAGCAGTTCTTC. The chain uses TRBV6-6 and TRBJ2-1, with D perhaps TRBD1 (7 bases). The CDR3 has 15 amino acids. Germline V gene sequence: CDR1 MNHNY, CDR2 SVGAGI (reference sequence). Trimming removed 2 bases at V and 8 bases at J, with 16 bases between.

The CDR3 nucleotides read TGTGCCAGCGCTGCACGGCAGGCGGGAAACTATGGCTACACCTTC. This translates into CASAARQAGNYGYTF. The gene calls are TRBV2 and TRBJ1-2; no definite D call. CDR3 length equals 15 residues. The V end lost 8 bases, the J end lost 2 bases, and 18 bases lay between the germline ends. CDR1 is SNHLY, CDR2 FYNNEI, per germline.

The chain carries TRBV2 and TRBJ1-1; D gene uncertain. The CDR3 is 12 amino acids. Between the trimmed V and J ends, which lost 8 bases and 6 bases, there was a span of 13 bases. Germline V gives CDR1 SNHLY, CDR2 FYNNEI. CDR3 bases: TGTGCCAGCTATGACCTTGGGCCTGAAGCTTTCTTT. This codes for CASYDLGPEAFF. The variable domain in full, completed from reference TRBV2 and TRBJ1-1, reads EPEVTQTPSHQVTQMGQEVILRCVPISNHLYFYWYRQILGQKVEFLVSFYNNEISEKSEIFDDQFSVERPDGSNFTLKIRSTKLEDSAMYFCASYDLGPEAFFGQGTRLTVV.

The rearrangement links TRBV27 to TRBJ1-2; the D gene is possibly TRBD1 (6 bases). The CDR3 has 13 amino acids. Trimming removed 2 bases from V and 7 bases from J, with 11 bases in between. Germline V gives CDR1 MNHEY, CDR2 SMNVEV (reference sequence). The CDR3 is CASSLIQGRGYTF. The CDR3 DNA follows: TGTGCCAGCAGTTTAATACAGGGACGTGGCTACACCTTC.

Only a few counts were recorded for this clone. The chain employs TRBV7-9 and TRBJ2-3, with D tentatively TRBD1 (6 bases). The CDR3 totals 14 residues. V lost 10 bases, J lost 2 bases, and 16 bases lay in between. Germline CDR1 SEHNR, CDR2 FQNEAQ (reference sequence). CDR3 sequence: CATRDNGNTDTQYF. The CDR3 DNA reads TGTGCCACCCGGGACAACGGAAACACAGATACGCAGTATTTT.

This sequence joins TRBV4-1 and TRBJ2-7; D is possibly TRBD2 (6 bases). The V and J ends lost 0 bases and 6 bases respectively, with 9 bases between them. In germline, CDR1 is MGHRA, CDR2 YSYEKL. The CDR3 extends over 13 amino acids. In DNA, the CDR3 is TGCGCCAGCAGCCAAGAATGGAGGGTCGAGCAGTACTTC. It codes for CASSQEWRVEQYF.

V and J are TRBV5-1 and TRBJ2-6; D is possibly TRBD1 (7 bases). Germline V CDR1 and CDR2: SGHRS, YFSETQ. Trimming pared 2 bases from V and 2 bases from J, leaving 14 bases between. The CDR3 is 17 amino acids. Here the CDR3 DNA reads TGCGCCAGCAGCTTCACAGGGGAGGTAACTGGGGCCAACGTCCTGACTTTC. Translation: CASSFTGEVTGANVLTF. Combining the CDR3 with reference TRBV5-1 and TRBJ2-6 gives the whole variable domain KAGVTQTPRYLIKTRGQQVTLSCSPISGHRSVSWYQQTPGQGLQFLFEYFSETQRNKGNFPGRFSGRQFSNSRSEMNVSTLELGDSALYLCASSFTGEVTGANVLTFGAGSRLTVL.

The rearrangement joins TRBV19 to TRBJ2-3, with D unresolved. V lost 6 bases to trimming and J lost 6 bases, with 19 bases between them. The CDR3 length is 15 residues. The germline V gene encodes CDR1 LNHDA and CDR2 SQIVND (reference sequence). CDR3 sequence: CASRDHSAAGDTQYF. The CDR3 nucleotides read TGTGCCAGTAGGGATCATTCCGCGGCTGGGGATACGCAGTATTTT.

The chain employs TRBV6-1 and TRBJ1-2; a possible D gene is TRBD1 (5 bases). Between the trimmed V and J ends, which lost 3 bases and 3 bases, there was a span of 8 bases. Per the germline V gene, CDR1 is MNHNS and CDR2 is SASEGT. The CDR3 length is 13 residues. CDR3 amino acids: CASSESGHYGYTF. The CDR3 nucleotides read TGTGCCAGCAGTGAGTCAGGGCACTATGGCTACACCTTC.

In its sample, this clone was seen once. This chain uses TRBV6-5 with TRBJ1-2; 9 bases are shared with TRBD1. After removal of 6 bases from V and 0 bases from J, the junction contained 5 bases not matched to a gene. The length of the CDR3 is 15 residues. CDR1 is MNHEY, CDR2 SVGAGI, per germline. Written as DNA, the CDR3 is TGTGCCAGCAGGGACAGGGGACTATCTAACTATGGCTACACCTTC. Translated: CASRDRGLSNYGYTF.

The genes are TRBV7-2 and TRBJ2-5, with a possible D match to TRBD2 (6 bases). The CDR3 runs to 14 residues. V was cut by 0 bases and J by 4 bases, with 9 bases left in between. Germline V gives CDR1 SGHTA, CDR2 FQGNSA. This chain's CDR3 is CASSLAGSGETQYF. In DNA form, the CDR3 reads TGTGCCAGCAGCTTAGCTGGTAGCGGAGAGACCCAGTACTTC.

The chain employs TRBV19 and TRBJ2-7, with TRBD2 matching over 7 bases. The CDR3 runs to 14 residues. The V gene end was trimmed by 6 bases and the J gene end by 3 bases; junction bases not matched to a gene: 8. Germline V gene data show CDR1 as LNHDA and CDR2 as SQIVND (reference sequence). DNA of the CDR3: TGTGCCAGTAGAGCGGGACCCAAGAGCTACGAGCAGTACTTC. Protein: CASRAGPKSYEQYF.

The rearrangement uses TRBV6-6 and TRBJ2-3; 12 bases align to TRBD2. Looked up from germline, CDR1 is MNHNY and CDR2 is SVGAGI (reference sequence). The CDR3 loop spans 16 amino acids. Unmatched junction bases numbered 2, after V lost 0 bases and J lost 4 bases. The CDR3 is CASSYSASGGADTQYF. The CDR3, as DNA: TGTGCCAGCAGTTACTCTGCTAGCGGGGGGGCAGATACGCAGTATTTT.

The gene calls are TRBV7-3 and TRBJ2-5; 8 bases are a match to TRBD2. CDR1 SGHTA and CDR2 FQGTGA come from the germline V gene. J was trimmed by 2 bases and V by 6 bases; bases with no gene match: 14. The CDR3 has 17 residues. The CDR3 reads CASSKGGVAGPQETQYF. DNA for the CDR3: TGTGCCAGCAGTAAAGGCGGGGTAGCGGGGCCTCAAGAGACCCAGTACTTC.

This chain connects TRBV4-1 to TRBJ1-3; TRBD1 is a possible D gene (6 bases). CDR3 size: 14 residues. V was clipped by 4 bases and J by 2 bases, with 9 bases between them. The germline gives CDR1 MGHRA, CDR2 YSYEKL. CDR3 in amino acids: CASSLGQTGNTIYF. The CDR3 DNA is TGCGCCAGCAGCCTCGGACAGACTGGAAACACCATATATTTT.

The rearrangement uses TRBV7-9 and TRBJ2-3; 9 nucleotides align to TRBD2. The germline V gene has CDR1 SEHNR and CDR2 FQNEAQ (reference sequence). The length of the CDR3 is 15 residues. The trim removed 5 bases at V and 2 bases at J, leaving 5 bases unmatched. CDR3 in amino acids: CASSKTSGYTDTQYF. The DNA for the CDR3 is TGTGCCAGCAGCAAGACTAGCGGCTACACAGATACGCAGTATTTT.

The chain recombines TRBV18 with TRBJ2-1, with 7 nucleotides matching TRBD1. Germline CDR1 reads KGHSH; CDR2 reads LQKENI. This CDR3 has 12 amino acids. The junction had 4 bases not matched to a gene; V was cut back by 3 bases and J by 11 bases. The DNA for the CDR3 is TGTGCCAGCTCACCCGACAGGGACAAGCAGTTCTTC. This gives the protein CASSPDRDKQFF.

The chain links TRBV28 to TRBJ2-3; 7 bases fit TRBD1. Trimming cost V 5 bases and J 3 bases; bases outside gene matches: 11. There are 16 residues in the CDR3. Germline CDR1 MDHEN, CDR2 SYDVKM. CDR3 in amino acids: CASSPTGTVITDTQYF. Written as DNA, the CDR3 is TGTGCCAGCAGTCCCACCGGGACAGTAATAACAGATACGCAGTATTTT.

In its sample, this clone was seen once. At one end the junction does not follow the germline gene, possibly because of a read error. Other DNA sequences in the sample encode the same CDR3. V usage is TRBV18 and J usage is TRBJ1-1; D unresolved. CDR1 and CDR2 from the germline V gene are KGHSH and LQKENI. The CDR3 length is 14 residues. The CDR3 spells CASSPPLRSTEAFF. CDR3 nucleotides: TGCGCCAGCTCACCACCACTCAGGTCGACTGAAGCTTTCTTT. Using reference TRBV18 and TRBJ1-1 for the parts outside the CDR3, the full variable domain is NAGVMQNPRHLVRRRGQEARLRCSPMKGHSHVYWYRQLPEEGLKFMVYLQKENIIDESGMPKERFSAEFPKEGPSILRIQQVVRGDSAAYFCASSPPLRSTEAFFGQGTRLTVV.